This T cell receptor (beta chain) was identified in a study of T cell responses to AZD1222 COVID-19 vaccine. About the research overall: Pooled samples include second doses given at about 4 or 12 weeks.

Notes on this clone: The antigen remains unidentified.

Study findings and constraints: The reported proportion of spike-specific TCRs targeting unmutated variant regions was nearly half. Clonal diversity was possibly underestimated; the donors were predominantly white British and more often female.

Produced via immunoSEQ multiplex PCR; TCRdb's table is partial and in-frame only. This table has 90,000 to 150,000 clones, less than 90% appearing once. The TCR comes from an adult in good health. Specimen: peripheral blood, collected on day 0 of AZD1222 vaccination.

In DNA form, the CDR3 reads TGTGCCAGCAGCGACAGGGGTCTCAATCAGCCCCAGCATTTT. This translates into CASSDRGLNQPQHF. The rearrangement uses TRBV3-1 (or the pseudogene TRBV3-2) and TRBJ1-5; 8 bases are shared with TRBD1. CDR3 length equals 14 residues. CDR1 and CDR2 (germline): LGHDT, YNNKEL (reference sequence). The ends lost 5 bases at V and 3 bases at J; junction bases unmatched: 3.